The 6 T cell receptor beta chains given below trace back to one sample, sequenced in a study of vaccination effects on CD4 cells after COVID-19. Repertoires were generated with immunoSEQ multiplex PCR, while TCRdb's copy carries only in-frame clones and drops some. The top ten clones hold about 10% of a sample with fewer than 85,000 clones, around 81% of them seen once. Before any sequencing was done, the ViraFEST assay used viral peptide pools to expand antigen-specific CD4+ T cells. CD4+ T cells were isolated after less than 13 days of culture. Vaccine recipients had no previous SARS-CoV-2 infection; their nucleocapsid antibodies were negative. Their antigen targets remain unknown. The starting material was CD4+ T cells from PBMCs cultured with SARS-CoV-2 spike peptides, obtained before COVID-19 vaccination. Receptor source: a human donor who received a COVID-19 vaccine.

The chain has TRBV29-1 and TRBJ1-1; no clear D. This CDR3 comprises 13 residues. V was pared by 8 bases and J by 0 bases, with 13 bases between. Per the germline V gene, CDR1 is SQVTM and CDR2 is ANQGSEA. The CDR3 loop reads CSSKDSLNTEAFF. The DNA for the CDR3 is TGCAGCTCTAAGGACTCTTTGAACACTGAAGCTTTCTTT.

The V call is TRBV3-1 (or the pseudogene TRBV3-2), the J call TRBJ2-1; possible D gene TRBD1, 7 bases. This CDR3 is 18 amino acids long. The germline gives CDR1 LGHDT, CDR2 YNNKEL (reference sequence). V was clipped by 1 base and J by 4 bases, with 20 bases between them. The CDR3 sequence: CASSQVGTRDRAYNEQFF. In DNA, the CDR3 is TGTGCCAGCAGCCAAGTTGGTACGCGGGACAGAGCTTACAATGAGCAGTTCTTC.

The V and J genes are TRBV19 and TRBJ1-2, with D perhaps TRBD1 (5 bases). Per the germline V gene, CDR1 is LNHDA and CDR2 is SQIVND (reference sequence). V lost 3 bases and J 1 base, leaving 9 bases between the germline ends. The length of the CDR3 is 14 residues. The CDR3 region is CASSIGDFNYGYTF. The CDR3 DNA reads TGTGCCAGTAGTATTGGGGACTTTAACTATGGCTACACCTTC.

About this clone itself: The junction differs from germline at one of its ends, possibly a read error. The chain is built from TRBV2 and TRBJ1-1; no clear D gene. CDR3 length: 12 residues. Germline values: CDR1 SNHLY, CDR2 FYNNEI. CDR3 DNA: TGTGCCAGCAATGAAAGGGTTGGTGAAGCTTTCTTT. Its protein product is CASNERVGEAFF. The full variable domain, completed using reference TRBV2 and TRBJ1-1, is EPEVTQTPSHQVTQMGQEVILRCVPISNHLYFYWYRQILGQKVEFLVSFYNNEISEKSEIFDDQFSVERPDGSNFTLKIRSTKLEDSAMYFCASNERVGEAFFGQGTRLTVV.

This clone was detected only once. J is TRBJ2-1 and V is TRBV24-1; a possible D gene is TRBD1 (6 bases). Germline V lookup: CDR1 KGHDR, CDR2 SFDVKD. This CDR3 comprises 16 residues. The V end lost 4 bases, the J end lost 10 bases, and 22 bases lay between the germline ends. This chain's CDR3 is CATSDLSRDITGEQFF. Here the CDR3 DNA reads TGTGCCACCAGTGACCTGTCCCGGGACATAACGGGCGAGCAGTTCTTC.

This chain links TRBV3-1 (or the pseudogene TRBV3-2) with TRBJ1-3; D gene ambiguous. This CDR3 has 14 residues. Germline V lookup: CDR1 LGHDT, CDR2 YNNKEL (reference sequence). Trimming removed 1 base from V and 2 bases from J, with 6 bases in between. The CDR3 loop reads CASSQGGAGNTIYF. CDR3 bases: TGTGCCAGCAGCCAAGGTGGGGCTGGAAACACCATATATTTT.